The clone carrying this T cell receptor (beta chain) was counted only a few times. The antigen remains unidentified. This CDR3 has 14 amino acids. V was shortened by 5 bases and J by 7 bases, with 17 bases between the two germline ends. Germline CDR1 is MNHEY and CDR2 is SMNVEV (reference sequence). The sample comes from a study of cytomegalovirus exposure and HLA in healthy donors. Notes on the study in general: Sequencing probably produced one cluster of sequence variants that were highly shared.

PCR primers comprised 60 Vbeta and 13 Jbeta primers. In the source study's methods: An analysis performed later counted 60 million to 90 million unique TCR beta chains (roughly 11 million of them shared). Repertoires were generated with immunoSEQ multiplex PCR, while TCRdb's copy carries only in-frame clones and drops some. The DNA was the basis for D and trimming; V, J and clone size are from that table. The table includes some 170,000 clones, around 76% detected once. The source material was PBMCs. The V gene is TRBV27, the J gene TRBJ1-1; D is possibly TRBD1 (6 bases). The TCR was taken from a girl between 5 and 17 years old in good health and CMV-seropositive. The CDR3 sequence is CASSLRDTNGEAFF. CDR3 bases: TGTGCCAGCAGTCTCCGGGACACGAATGGTGAAGCTTTCTTT.